The rows below give T cell receptor delta chains drawn from one sample of a study of gamma-delta T cells after stem cell transplantation. TCRdb reanalysed the RT-PCR reads via CATT. The table includes 10,000 to 13,000 delta-chain clones, approximately 40% detected once. The sequenced material came from gamma-delta T cells. The receptors were gathered from a human donor. It is not recorded whose cells these are; they may come from a transplant donor. CDR3s include the opening cysteine and the closing phenylalanine or tryptophan. D genes are given only for firm matches. For some rows the clone size is stated as once, few or many, or as a class when expanded; others skip it.

V gene	D gene	J gene	clone size	CDR3 protein	CDR3 DNA
TRDV2	TRDD3	TRDJ2	-	CACEPKVHTCSLGYPNSTAQLFF	TGTGCCTGTGAACCCAAGGTCCACACATGTTCTTTGGGATACCCGAACTCGACAGCACAACTCTTCTTT
TRDV1	-	TRDJ1	-	CAIGGFPTGSRHVMDKLIF	TGTGCTATTGGGGGGTTTCCTACAGGATCCCGTCATGTCATGGATAAACTCATCTTT
TRDV3	TRDD3	TRDJ1	-	CALCSGTGGSDKLIF	TGTGCCTTGTGTAGCGGAACTGGGGGGAGCGATAAACTCATCTTT
TRDV3	-	TRDJ1	-	CALPRFNDAKKLIF	TGTGCTCTACCCAGATTTAACGATGCAAAAAAGCTCATCTTT
TRDV3	TRDD3	TRDJ1	-	CARAFSRTGGYLTDKLIF	TGTGCCCGAGCGTTTTCCCGTACTGGGGGATACCTGACCGATAAACTCATCTTT
TRDV1	-	TRDJ1	-	CALGGSSNPVRGPVTDKLIF	TGTGCTCTTGGGGGAAGCAGCAATCCTGTAAGGGGACCAGTCACCGATAAACTCATCTTT
TRDV1	-	TRDJ1	-	CALGVLCQIVPRVTYPDKLIF	TGTGCTCTTGGGGTCCTCTGTCAGATTGTCCCTAGGGTGACTTACCCCGATAAACTCATCTTT
TRDV1	TRDD3	TRDJ1	-	CALGTSILGAMCTDKLIF	TGTGCTCTTGGGACATCCATACTGGGGGCAATGTGCACCGATAAACTCATCTTT
TRDV3	-	TRDJ1	-	CASDYYTDNLIF	TGTGCCTCCGACTATTACACCGATAACCTCATCTTT
TRDV1	-	TRDJ1	few	CALGEIGPSCWGDKLIF	TGTGCTCTTGGGGAAATAGGGCCTTCCTGCTGGGGCGATAAACTCATCTTT
TRDV2	-	TRDJ1	-	CACAVGYTDNLIF	-
TRDV1	TRDD3	TRDJ1	-	CALGEPTFFLNTGGPSYTDKLIF	TGTGCTCTTGGGGAACCCACCTTCTTCCTAAATACTGGGGGACCCTCTTACACCGATAAACTCATCTTT
TRDV1	TRDD3	TRDJ1	few	CALGPPKTRSKAAGIPKAGTDKLIF	TGTGCTCTTGGGCCGCCCAAAACCCGATCAAAGGCGGCGGGGATACCGAAGGCCGGCACCGATAAACTCATCTTT
TRDV1	-	TRDJ2	-	CALGEGPLTAAQLFF	TGTGCTCTTGGGGAAGGCCCACTCACAGCAGCACAACTCTTCTTT
TRDV1	TRDD3	TRDJ1	few	CALGEGRTSQTTGGYSYKLIF	TGTGCTCTTGGGGAAGGAAGGACTTCCCAAACTACTGGGGGATACAGCTATAAACTCATCTTT
TRDV2	TRDD3	TRDJ1	-	CACDARFGGSAGYTDKLIF	TGTGCCTGTGACGCGAGATTCGGGGGATCTGCTGGCTACACCGATAAACTCATCTTT
TRDV3	-	TRDJ1	-	CALGPHPDNLIF	TGTGCCTTGGGGCCTCATCCCGATAACCTCATCTTT
TRDV2	TRDD3	TRDJ3	medium-sized	CACGWGSSPWDTRQMFF	TGTGCCTGTGGCTGGGGGAGCTCCCCCTGGGACACCCGACAGATGTTTTTC
TRDV2	TRDD3	TRDJ1	-	CAESAEGYATDKLIF	TGTGCAGAATCTGCTGAGGGATACGCGACCGATAAACTCATCTTT
TRDV2	-	TRDJ1	-	CAFEPKRPYTDKLIF	TGTGCCTTTGAACCGAAACGGCCGTACACCGATAAACTCATCTTT
TRDV1	TRDD3	TRDJ1	-	CALGELHWGISRYTDKLIF	TGTGCTCTTGGGGAACTGCACTGGGGGATATCCAGGTACACCGATAAACTCATCTTT
TRDV2	TRDD3	TRDJ1	few	CACVRGILWADKLIF	TGTGCCTGTGTCAGGGGGATACTATGGGCCGATAAACTCATCTTT
TRDV1	TRDD3	TRDJ1	-	CALGELATWGTYTDKLIF	TGTGCTCTTGGGGAACTCGCTACATGGGGGACTTACACCGATAAACTCATCTTT
TRDV1	-	TRDJ1	-	CALGPGGPGTVYTDKLIF	TGTGCTCTTGGGCCTGGAGGCCCTGGGACCGTCTACACCGATAAACTCATCTTT
TRDV2	-	TRDJ1	-	CACDTGADGGPEADKLIF	TGTGCCTGTGACACCGGAGCGGACGGGGGTCCCGAGGCCGATAAACTCATCTTT
TRDV1	-	TRDJ1	-	CASGEPLRSTDKLIF	TGTGCTAGTGGGGAACCTCTACGGAGTACCGATAAACTCATCTTT
TRDV1	TRDD3	TRDJ1	few	CALGEWGWGLPLNDKLIF	TGTGCTCTTGGGGAATGGGGCTGGGGGCTCCCTCTCAACGATAAACTCATCTTT
TRDV3	-	TRDJ1	-	CARYMGLHTDKLIF	TGTGCGCGTTATATGGGGCTGCACACCGATAAACTCATCTTT
TRDV1	-	TRDJ1	-	CALGELTLRGGTCSTDKLIF	TGTGCTCTTGGGGAACTGACCCTACGTGGTGGGACGTGCTCCACCGATAAACTCATCTTT
TRDV1	TRDD2	TRDJ1	few	CALGELPSFYADKLIF	TGTGCTCTTGGGGAACTGCCTTCCTTTTACGCCGATAAACTCATCTTT
TRAV29/DV5	TRDD3	TRDJ1	-	CAASIRGPTSHMNAGGLYTDKLIF	TGTGCAGCAAGCATTCGGGGACCGACTTCCCACATGAATGCTGGGGGGTTGTACACCGATAAACTCATCTTT